Here is one T cell receptor (beta chain) with its context. The antigen is unknown. The length of the CDR3 is 15 residues. Germline V gene lookup returns CDR1 SGHAT and CDR2 FQNNGV. V shed 5 bases and J 0 bases; nucleotides not matched to a gene: 4. This entry comes from a study of cytomegalovirus exposure and HLA in healthy donors. The overall study: Genotyping showed 75% to 90% of approximately 430 donors falling in the Caucasian-associated ancestry cluster.

Study-wide results and caveats: Reports state that TCR beta sequences accurately predicted most subjects' HLA-A and HLA-B alleles. CMV antigen specificity of three CMV-associated chains was confirmed in vitro. On later analysis, the bulk of CMV-associated TCR beta chains appeared to be HLA-restricted.

The PCR contained 60 Vbeta and 13 Jbeta primers. Produced via immunoSEQ multiplex PCR; TCRdb's table is partial and in-frame only. The profile shows roughly 200,000 clones, roughly 79% of them singletons. J is TRBJ2-1 and V is TRBV11-2; TRBD1 agrees at 7 bases. The sample was PBMCs. This sequence originates from a woman in her thirties or forties in good health and CMV-seronegative. This chain's CDR3 is CASSPAGGSYNEQFF. Written as DNA, the CDR3 is TGTGCCAGCAGCCCGGCAGGGGGCTCCTACAATGAGCAGTTCTTC.